This T cell receptor beta chain came from a study of CXCR4 blockade with PD-1 therapy in pancreatic cancer (dated by TCRdb to the late 2010s). For context, the study as a whole: The study analyzed resected pancreatic ductal adenocarcinoma using both multiplex immunohistochemistry and TCRbeta immunosequencing, alongside ex vivo slice culture that tested PD-1 and CXCR4 blockade. To assess intratumoral heterogeneity, two geographically distinct regions from each of over 5 tumors were TCR-sequenced. The study at large found these results: Clonal expansion was observed in tumors, with a mean productive clonality of 0.14 compared with over 0.045 in healthy blood, but no correlation between clonality and survival was found. A strong correlation was found between the frequency of an amino acid clone and the number of distinct nucleotide rearrangements encoding that clone, which suggests convergent selection driven by common tumor antigens. Because only TCRbeta chains were sequenced, true antigen-specificity overlap among the convergent dominant clones remained unconfirmed, awaiting paired alpha-beta single-cell sequencing.

Comment on this clone: The antigen it binds to is not known. No base quality information exists; no much larger clone differs at one position.

The patients who supplied the archived tumor blocks had received no neoadjuvant therapy before resection. For the preserved-tissue arm, the study drew on over 29 surgical resection samples taken from roughly 23 pancreatic ductal adenocarcinoma patients who had not been treated previously. DNA for the resection arm was extracted from ten 5-micron curls of FFPE tumor cut next to the multiplex immunohistochemistry slide. Using the immunoSEQ Assay at Adaptive Biotechnologies, the researchers immunosequenced TCRbeta CDR3 regions from the extracted DNA. As for how the authors treated the data: To measure the absolute abundance of each unique TCRbeta CDR3, the sequences were collapsed and filtered. Clonality, calculated using only productive in-frame rearrangements, was defined as 1 minus Pielou's evenness. Regional overlap tracked the top 100 nucleotide rearrangements across paired samples, with Morisita index comparing paired versus unrelated samples. Convergence of nucleotide rearrangements onto identical amino acid sequences was assessed with the immunoSEQ Rearrangement Details tool. TCRdb stores this immuneACCESS table with in-frame sequences only. Part of the clones is absent; in the studies checked, under half of the shortfall reflects unresolved V genes, and no reason is known for the rest. V and J calls and clone size are those listed in that table; D and trimming were worked out from the DNA. Recorded for this sample are around 4,800 clones; about 60% of them occurred a single time. Less than 8% of the sample belongs to the ten largest clones.

CDR1 and CDR2, per the germline V gene, are MDHEN and SYDVKM. Spanning cysteine to phenylalanine, the CDR3 consists of 13 amino acids. Of the read, only the CDR3 DNA is kept; its 39 bases are in frame from base 1. The trim is 5 bases for V and 9 bases for J, with a gap of 14 bases between the germline ends. The chain couples TRBV28 to TRBJ2-1; the D region possibly corresponds to TRBD2 (6 bases align). Input material: tumor tissue. This clonotype originated in a human donor with pancreatic ductal adenocarcinoma. The DNA sequence reads TGTGCCAGCAGTGTGGCGGGGACGAGTGAGCAGTTCTTC. This gives the protein CASSVAGTSEQFF.